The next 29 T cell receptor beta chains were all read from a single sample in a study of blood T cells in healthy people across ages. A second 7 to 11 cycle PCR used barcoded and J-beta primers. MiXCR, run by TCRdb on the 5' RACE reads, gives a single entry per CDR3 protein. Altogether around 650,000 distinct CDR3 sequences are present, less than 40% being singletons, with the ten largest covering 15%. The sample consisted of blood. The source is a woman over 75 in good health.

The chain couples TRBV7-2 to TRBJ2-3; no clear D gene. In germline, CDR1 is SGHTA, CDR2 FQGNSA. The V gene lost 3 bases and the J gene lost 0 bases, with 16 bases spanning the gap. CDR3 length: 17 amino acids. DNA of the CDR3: TGTGCCAGCAGCTTCGGTGGGCTCAGACTGAGCACAGATACGCAGTATTTT. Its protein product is CASSFGGLRLSTDTQYF.

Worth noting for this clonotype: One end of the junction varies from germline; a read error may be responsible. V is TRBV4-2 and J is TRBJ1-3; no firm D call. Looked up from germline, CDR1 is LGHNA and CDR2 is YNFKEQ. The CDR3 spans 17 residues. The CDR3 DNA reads TGTGCCAGCAGCCAAGATCTTACCGCAAGCTCTGGAAACACCACATATTTT. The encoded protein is CASSQDLTASSGNTTYF.

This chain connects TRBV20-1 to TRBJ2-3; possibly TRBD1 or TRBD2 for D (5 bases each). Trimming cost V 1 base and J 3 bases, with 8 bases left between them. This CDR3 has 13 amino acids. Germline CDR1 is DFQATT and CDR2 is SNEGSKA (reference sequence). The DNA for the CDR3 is TGCAGTGCTAGAGGTTGGGGGACAGATACGCAGTATTTT. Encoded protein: CSARGWGTDTQYF.

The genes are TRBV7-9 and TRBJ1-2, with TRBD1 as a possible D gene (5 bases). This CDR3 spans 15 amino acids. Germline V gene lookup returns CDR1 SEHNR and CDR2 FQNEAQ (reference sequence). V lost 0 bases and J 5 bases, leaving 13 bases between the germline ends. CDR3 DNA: TGTGCCAGCAGCTTAGCGCAGGGTGGGTTATATGGCTACACCTTC. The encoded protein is CASSLAQGGLYGYTF.

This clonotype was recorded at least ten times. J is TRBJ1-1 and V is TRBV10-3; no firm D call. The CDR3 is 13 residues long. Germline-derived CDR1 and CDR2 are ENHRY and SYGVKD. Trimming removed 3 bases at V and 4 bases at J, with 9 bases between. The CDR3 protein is CAISEPEGTEAFF. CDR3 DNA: TGTGCCATCAGTGAACCCGAGGGCACTGAAGCTTTCTTT.

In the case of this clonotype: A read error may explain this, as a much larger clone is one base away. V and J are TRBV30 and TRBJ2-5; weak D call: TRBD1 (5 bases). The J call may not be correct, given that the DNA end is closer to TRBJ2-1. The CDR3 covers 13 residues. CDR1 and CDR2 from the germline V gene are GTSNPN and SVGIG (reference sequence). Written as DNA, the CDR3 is TGTGCCTGGATAAGGGGTTTCGGCGAGACCCAGTTCTTC. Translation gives CAWIRGFGETQFF.

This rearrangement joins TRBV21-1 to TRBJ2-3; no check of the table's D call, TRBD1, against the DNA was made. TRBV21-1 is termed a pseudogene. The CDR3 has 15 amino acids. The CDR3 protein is CASSKKSGRQGNAVF. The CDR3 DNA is TGTGCCAGCAGCAAAAAAAGTGGGAGACAGGGTAACGCAGTATTT.

The chain's CDR3 is CASSYSSKVRYGYTF. DNA of the CDR3: TGTGCCAGCAGTTACTCGAGTAAGGTCCGCTATGGCTACACCTTC. V usage is TRBV6-2 or TRBV6-3 and J usage is TRBJ1-2; D call uncertain. The CDR3 is made up of 15 amino acids. Trimming removed 0 bases at V and 4 bases at J, with 12 bases between. Germline V gene data show CDR1 as MNHEY and CDR2 as SVGEGT.

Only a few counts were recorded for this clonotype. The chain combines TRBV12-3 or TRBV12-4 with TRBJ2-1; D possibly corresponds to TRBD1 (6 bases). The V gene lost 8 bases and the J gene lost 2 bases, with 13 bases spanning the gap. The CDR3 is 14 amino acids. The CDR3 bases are TGTGCCAGCCAGAGGGACATTGCCTACAATGAGCAGTTCTTC. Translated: CASQRDIAYNEQFF.

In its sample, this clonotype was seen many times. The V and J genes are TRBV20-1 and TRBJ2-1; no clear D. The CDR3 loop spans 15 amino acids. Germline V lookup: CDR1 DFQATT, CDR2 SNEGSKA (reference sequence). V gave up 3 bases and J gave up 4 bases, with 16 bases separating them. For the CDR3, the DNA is TGCAGTGCTAGCCTCCGTCTAGGGAATTACAATGAGCAGTTCTTC. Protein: CSASLRLGNYNEQFF.

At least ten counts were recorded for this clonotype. Here the CDR3 DNA reads TGTGCCAGCAGCAGACGACCGGGACAGGGGTACAATGAGCAGTTCTTC. It is translated as CASSRRPGQGYNEQFF. The chain has TRBV4-2 and TRBJ2-1; 10 bases are shared with TRBD1. This CDR3 has 16 residues. Germline values: CDR1 LGHNA, CDR2 YNFKEQ. Losses at the gene ends were 5 bases for V and 4 bases for J; bases not matched to a gene: 8.

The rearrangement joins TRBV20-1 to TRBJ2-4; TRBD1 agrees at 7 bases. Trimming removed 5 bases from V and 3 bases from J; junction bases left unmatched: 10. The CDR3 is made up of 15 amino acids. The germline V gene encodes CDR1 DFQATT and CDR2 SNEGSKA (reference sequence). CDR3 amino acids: CSALPGTEVKNIQYF. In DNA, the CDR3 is TGCAGTGCTCTGCCCGGGACAGAGGTCAAAAACATTCAGTACTTC.

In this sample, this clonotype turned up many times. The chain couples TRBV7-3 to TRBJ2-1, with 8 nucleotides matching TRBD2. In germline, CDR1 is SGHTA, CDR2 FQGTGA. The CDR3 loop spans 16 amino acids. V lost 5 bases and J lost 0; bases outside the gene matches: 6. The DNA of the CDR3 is TGTGCCAGCAGCCTTGGGACTAGTAGCTCCTACAATGAGCAGTTCTTC. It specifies CASSLGTSSSYNEQFF.

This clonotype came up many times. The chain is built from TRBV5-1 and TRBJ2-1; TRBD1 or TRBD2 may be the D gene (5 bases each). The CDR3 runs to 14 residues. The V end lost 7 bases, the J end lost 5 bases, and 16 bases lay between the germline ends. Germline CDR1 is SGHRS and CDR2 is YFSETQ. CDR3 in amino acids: CASSEGLPNNEQFF. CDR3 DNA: TGCGCCAGCTCCGAGGGGCTCCCTAACAATGAGCAGTTCTTC.

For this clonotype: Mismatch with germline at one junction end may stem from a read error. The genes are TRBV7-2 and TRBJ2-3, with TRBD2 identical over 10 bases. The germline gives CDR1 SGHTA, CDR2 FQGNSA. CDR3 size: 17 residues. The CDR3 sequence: CASNLEAAGGPGDTQYF. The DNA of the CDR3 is TGTGCCAGCAACTTAGAAGCAGCGGGGGGGCCCGGGGATACGCAGTATTTT.

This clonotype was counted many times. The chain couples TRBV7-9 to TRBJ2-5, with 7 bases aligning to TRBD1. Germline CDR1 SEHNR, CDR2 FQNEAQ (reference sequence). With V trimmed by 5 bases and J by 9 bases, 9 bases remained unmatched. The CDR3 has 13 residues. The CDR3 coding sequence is TGTGCCAGCAGCCACGACAGGGCTAGGGCCCAGTACTTC. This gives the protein CASSHDRARAQYF.

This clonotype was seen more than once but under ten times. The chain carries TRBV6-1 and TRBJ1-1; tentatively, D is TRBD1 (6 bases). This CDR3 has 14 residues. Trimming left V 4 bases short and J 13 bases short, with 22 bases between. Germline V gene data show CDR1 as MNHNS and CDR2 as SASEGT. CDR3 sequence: CASSVHRVGIGDFF. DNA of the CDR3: TGTGCCAGCAGTGTCCACAGGGTTGGGATAGGTGATTTCTTT.

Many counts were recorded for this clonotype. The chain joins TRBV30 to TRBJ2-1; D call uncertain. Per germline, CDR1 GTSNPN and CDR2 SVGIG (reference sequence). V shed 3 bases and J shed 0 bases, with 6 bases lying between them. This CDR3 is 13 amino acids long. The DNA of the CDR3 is TGTGCCTGGAGCCCCGGCTCCTACAATGAGCAGTTCTTC. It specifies CAWSPGSYNEQFF.

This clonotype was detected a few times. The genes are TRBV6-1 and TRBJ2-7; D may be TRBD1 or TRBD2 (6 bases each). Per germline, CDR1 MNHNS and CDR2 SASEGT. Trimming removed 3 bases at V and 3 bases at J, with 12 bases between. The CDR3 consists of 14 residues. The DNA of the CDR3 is TGTGCCAGCAGTGAGACAGGAGGGGACTACGAGCAGTACTTC. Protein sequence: CASSETGGDYEQYF.

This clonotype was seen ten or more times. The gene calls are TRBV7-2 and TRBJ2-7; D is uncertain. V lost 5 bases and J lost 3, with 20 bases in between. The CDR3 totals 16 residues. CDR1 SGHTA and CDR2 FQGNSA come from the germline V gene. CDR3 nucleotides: TGTGCCAGCAGCACAGCCGGCGTTGGGCGCGTCTACGAGCAGTACTTC. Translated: CASSTAGVGRVYEQYF. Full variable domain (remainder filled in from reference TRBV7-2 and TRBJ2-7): GAGVSQSPSNKVTEKGKDVELRCDPISGHTALYWYRQSLGQGLEFLIYFQGNSAPDKSGLPSDRFSAERTGGSVSTLTIQRTQQEDSAVYLCASSTAGVGRVYEQYFGPGTRLTVT.

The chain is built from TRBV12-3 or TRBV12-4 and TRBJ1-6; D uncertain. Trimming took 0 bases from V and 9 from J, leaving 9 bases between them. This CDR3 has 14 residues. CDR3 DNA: TGTGCCAGCAGTTTAGCCGGTTCAGGTTCACCCCTCCACTTT. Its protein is CASSLAGSGSPLHF.

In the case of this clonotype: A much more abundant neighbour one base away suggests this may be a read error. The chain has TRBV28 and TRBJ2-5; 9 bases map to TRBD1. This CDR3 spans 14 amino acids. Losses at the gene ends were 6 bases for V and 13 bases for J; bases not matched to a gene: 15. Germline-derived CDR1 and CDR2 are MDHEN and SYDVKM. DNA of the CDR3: TGTGCCAGCAGGGGGACAGGGAGAAAGTACGAGCGGTACTTC. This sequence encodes CASRGTGRKYERYF.

CDR3 DNA: TGTGCCAGCAGCGTAGGGGGGCGGTCCGGGGAGCTGTTTTTT. Amino acid sequence: CASSVGGRSGELFF. V and J are TRBV9 and TRBJ2-2; TRBD1 is a possible D gene (6 bases). This CDR3 is 14 amino acids long. The ends were cut back, 0 bases at V and 6 bases at J, with 9 bases in the middle. In germline, CDR1 is SGDLS, CDR2 YYNGEE.

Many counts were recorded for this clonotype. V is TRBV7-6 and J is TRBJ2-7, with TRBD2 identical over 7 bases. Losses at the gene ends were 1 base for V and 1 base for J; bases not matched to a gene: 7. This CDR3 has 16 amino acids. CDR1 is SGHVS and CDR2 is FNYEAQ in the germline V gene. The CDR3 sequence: CASSLGSGGGSYEQYF. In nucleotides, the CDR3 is TGTGCCAGCAGCTTAGGGTCGGGGGGTGGGTCCTACGAGCAGTACTTC. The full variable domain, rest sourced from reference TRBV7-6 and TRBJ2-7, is GAGVSQSPRYKVTKRGQDVALRCDPISGHVSLYWYRQALGQGPEFLTYFNYEAQQDKSGLPNDRFSAERPEGSISTLTIQRTEQRDSAMYRCASSLGSGGGSYEQYFGPGTRLTVT.

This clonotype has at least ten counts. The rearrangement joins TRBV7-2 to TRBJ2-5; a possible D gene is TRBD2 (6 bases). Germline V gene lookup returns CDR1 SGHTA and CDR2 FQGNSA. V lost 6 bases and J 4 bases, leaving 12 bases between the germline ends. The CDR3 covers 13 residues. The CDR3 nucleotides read TGTGCCAGCAGGGAGGGGAGTGGAGAGACCCAGTACTTC. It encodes CASREGSGETQYF.

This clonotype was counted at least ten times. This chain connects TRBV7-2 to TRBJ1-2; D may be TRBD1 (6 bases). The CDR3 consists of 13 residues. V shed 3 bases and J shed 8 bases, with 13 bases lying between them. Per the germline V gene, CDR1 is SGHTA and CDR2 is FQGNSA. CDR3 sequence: CASSFRDKSGYTF. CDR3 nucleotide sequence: TGTGCCAGCAGCTTCCGGGACAAATCCGGCTACACCTTC.

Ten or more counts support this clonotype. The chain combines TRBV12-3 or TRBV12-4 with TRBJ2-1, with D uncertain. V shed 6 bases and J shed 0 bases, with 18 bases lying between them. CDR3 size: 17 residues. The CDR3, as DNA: TGTGCCAGCAGACCGTCCCCAATAAAAAGCTCCTACAATGAGCAGTTCTTC. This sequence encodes CASRPSPIKSSYNEQFF.

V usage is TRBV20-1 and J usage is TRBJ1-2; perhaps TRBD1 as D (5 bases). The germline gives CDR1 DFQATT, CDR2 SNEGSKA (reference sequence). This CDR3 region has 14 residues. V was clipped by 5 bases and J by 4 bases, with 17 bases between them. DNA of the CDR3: TGCAGTGCTCCAACCCTCGGGGGGGGCTATGGCTACACCTTC. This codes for CSAPTLGGGYGYTF.

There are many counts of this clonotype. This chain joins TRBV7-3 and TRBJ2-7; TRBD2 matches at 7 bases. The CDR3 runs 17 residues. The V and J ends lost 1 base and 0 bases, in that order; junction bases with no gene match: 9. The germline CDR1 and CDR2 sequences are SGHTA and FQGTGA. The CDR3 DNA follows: TGTGCCAGCAGCTTAAGGGGGGGGGACGGAGCCTCCTACGAGCAGTACTTC. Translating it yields CASSLRGGDGASYEQYF.